The TCR beta chain under discussion was sequenced for a study of shared clonotypes between healthy human individuals. Using immunoSEQ multiplex PCR, the repertoire was profiled, and TCRdb retains in-frame clones only, with some absent. The profile shows roughly 1,000,000 clones, approximately 80% of them singletons. Healthy HIV-negative adults without recent acute infections or vaccinations served as donors. The V gene's germline CDR1 is MDHEN and CDR2 SYDVKM. V dropped 3 bases and J dropped 6 bases, with 8 bases sitting between them. The CDR3 is 13 residues long. Study observations and caveats: On the whole, naive subsets had larger estimated richness than memory subsets had. Shared clonotypes across all four donors exceeded non-shared ones in generation probability.

The table lists this clone with a few counts. Its antigen is unidentified. This sequence joins TRBV28 and TRBJ1-4; maybe TRBD1 (5 bases). The sequencing sample was made of memory CD4+ T cells from PBMCs. Subset given: CD45RA-negative fraction. This TCR came from a man between 18 and 35 years old in good health. Some clones in this sample may be carry-over from other donors' samples. The CDR3 DNA is TGTGCCAGCAGTTTCGGGGACTATGAAAAACTGTTTTTT. It codes for CASSFGDYEKLFF.